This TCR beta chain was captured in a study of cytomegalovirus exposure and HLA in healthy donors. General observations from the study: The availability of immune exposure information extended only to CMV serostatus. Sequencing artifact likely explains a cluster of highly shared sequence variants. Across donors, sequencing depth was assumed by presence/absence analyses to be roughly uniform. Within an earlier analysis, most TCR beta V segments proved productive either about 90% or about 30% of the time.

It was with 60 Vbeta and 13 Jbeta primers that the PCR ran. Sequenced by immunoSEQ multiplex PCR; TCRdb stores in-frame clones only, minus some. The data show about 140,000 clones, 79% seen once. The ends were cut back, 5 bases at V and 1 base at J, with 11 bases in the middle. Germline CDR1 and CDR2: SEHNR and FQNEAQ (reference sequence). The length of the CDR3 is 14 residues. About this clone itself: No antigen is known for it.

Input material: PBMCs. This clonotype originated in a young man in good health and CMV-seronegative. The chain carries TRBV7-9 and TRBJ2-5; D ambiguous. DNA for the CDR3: TGTGCCAGCAGCCCACGGGTCCTCCAAGAGACCCAGTACTTC. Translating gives CASSPRVLQETQYF. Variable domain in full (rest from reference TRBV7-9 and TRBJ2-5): DTGVSQNPRHKITKRGQNVTFRCDPISEHNRLYWYRQTLGQGPEFLTYFQNEAQLEKSRLLSDRFSAERPKGSFSTLEIQRTEQGDSAMYLCASSPRVLQETQYFGPGTRLLVL.